Below, 30 T cell receptor beta chains from the same sample are listed, as sequenced in a study of control samples from healthy donors and cancer patients (dated by TCRdb to 2018 to 2020). Receptor libraries were prepared by the immunoSEQ multiplex PCR assay. TCRdb obtained this table from immuneACCESS and retained in-frame rearrangements with V and J assigned. These tables miss some clones; where compared with another copy, unresolved V genes account for less than half of the shortfall, and the remainder is unexplained. In this sample the table shows roughly 130,000 clones, 80% to 95% of which occur a single time. 2% to 3% of the sample rests with the top ten. Sequenced material: blood. These receptors were taken from a young man in good health.

This chain links TRBV19 with TRBJ1-5; no firm D call. The germline V gene has CDR1 LNHDA and CDR2 SQIVND (reference sequence). Trimming cost V 0 bases and J 6 bases, with 6 bases left between them. The CDR3 covers 13 residues. The DNA of the CDR3 is TGTGCCAGTAGTATAGACCCGACTCAGCCCCAGCATTTT. Encoded protein: CASSIDPTQPQHF. Using reference TRBV19 and TRBJ1-5 for the parts outside the CDR3, the full variable domain is DGGITQSPKYLFRKEGQNVTLSCEQNLNHDAMYWYRQDPGQGLRLIYYSQIVNDFQKGDIAEGYSVSREKKESFPLTVTSAQKNPTAFYLCASSIDPTQPQHFGDGTRLSIL.

The chain carries TRBV28 and TRBJ1-4, with a weak D call TRBD1 (5 bases). V was trimmed by 9 bases and J by 4 bases, leaving 12 bases between them. The CDR3 covers 13 residues. Germline V gene lookup returns CDR1 MDHEN and CDR2 SYDVKM. The DNA for the CDR3 is TGTGCCAGTTCCGGGACGGATAATGAAAAACTGTTTTTT. Amino acids: CASSGTDNEKLFF.

The chain employs TRBV10-2 and TRBJ2-4; 7 positions match TRBD1. V lost 5 bases to trimming and J lost 8 bases; unmatched junction nucleotides: 6. The CDR3 extends over 13 amino acids. CDR1 is WSHSY, CDR2 SAAADI, per germline. CDR3 in amino acids: CASSRDSRDIQYF. The CDR3 coding sequence is TGCGCCAGCAGTCGGGACAGTAGGGACATTCAGTACTTC.

This chain links TRBV5-1 with TRBJ2-7; D is uncertain. In germline, CDR1 is SGHRS, CDR2 YFSETQ. The CDR3 is made up of 12 amino acids. Trimming pared 4 bases from V and 3 bases from J, leaving 8 bases between. CDR3 region: CASSEEGYEQYF. In DNA form, the CDR3 reads TGCGCCAGCAGCGAGGAAGGCTACGAGCAGTACTTC.

This chain uses TRBV11-2 with TRBJ2-5; 15 nucleotides agree with TRBD2. Trimming removed 0 bases from V and 2 bases from J; junction bases left unmatched: 4. This CDR3 spans 18 amino acids. CDR1 and CDR2 (germline): SGHAT, FQNNGV. The DNA of the CDR3 is TGTGCCAGCAGCTTAGATTTGGGGACTAGCGGGGGGCAAGAGACCCAGTACTTC. Its protein is CASSLDLGTSGGQETQYF.

The chain employs TRBV12-3 or TRBV12-4 and TRBJ2-3, with no clear D. Trimming left V 5 bases short and J 4 bases short, with 7 bases between. CDR3 length: 12 amino acids. As DNA, the CDR3 is TGTGCCAGCAGTCGGGCCCCAGATACGCAGTATTTT. Translated, it gives CASSRAPDTQYF.

The chain employs TRBV5-1 and TRBJ2-7, with D possibly being TRBD1 (6 bases). CDR1 is SGHRS, CDR2 YFSETQ, per germline. CDR3 length: 14 residues. Trimming took 4 bases from V and 1 from J, leaving 12 bases between them. The CDR3 nucleotides are TGCGCCAGCAGCCCGGACAGCTCATCCTACGAGCAGTACTTC. Its protein product is CASSPDSSSYEQYF.

The rearrangement joins TRBV6-5 to TRBJ1-2, with TRBD1 matching 12 bases. This CDR3 has 14 amino acids. Per the germline V gene, CDR1 is MNHEY and CDR2 is SVGAGI. J lost 8 bases, V lost 5 bases, and 6 bases had no gene match. The CDR3 loop is CASSRTGTGGGYTF. The CDR3 DNA sequence: TGTGCCAGCAGTAGGACCGGGACAGGGGGCGGCTACACCTTC.

This chain uses TRBV11-3 with TRBJ1-1; D uncertain. Germline-derived CDR1 and CDR2 are SGHNT and YENEEA. The CDR3 has 13 residues. The germline V and J ends were trimmed by 7 bases and 5 bases, with 14 bases remaining between them. CDR3: CASTRVVGTEAFF. The DNA for the CDR3 is TGTGCCAGCACCAGAGTGGTCGGGACTGAAGCTTTCTTT.

This rearrangement joins TRBV5-6 to TRBJ2-7; D remains unclear. Germline CDR1 and CDR2: SGHDT and YYEEEE. The CDR3 is 16 amino acids. V was trimmed by 6 bases and J by 2 bases, leaving 21 bases between them. CDR3 in amino acids: CASTNAGSIPPYEQYV. DNA of the CDR3: TGTGCCAGCACCAACGCCGGGTCCATACCCCCCTACGAGCAGTACGTC.

DNA of the CDR3: TGTGCCAGCAGTGAAAGGGGAGGGGGGAACTATGGCTACACCTTC. The encoded protein is CASSERGGGNYGYTF. This chain joins TRBV6-1 and TRBJ1-2; perhaps TRBD1 as D (6 bases). Trimming removed 2 bases from V and 2 bases from J, with 12 bases in between. Germline CDR1 reads MNHNS; CDR2 reads SASEGT. The CDR3 extends over 15 amino acids.

There are a few counts of this clone. This chain uses TRBV27 with TRBJ2-1, with 12 bases identical to TRBD2. CDR1 and CDR2 from the germline V gene are MNHEY and SMNVEV (reference sequence). The CDR3 is 16 residues long. J gave up 9 bases and V 4 bases, and 10 bases lay outside the gene matches. CDR3 residues: CASSSRTSGKVGEQFF. The CDR3 region has the DNA TGTGCCAGCAGTTCGCGGACTAGCGGGAAGGTTGGTGAGCAGTTCTTC.

This chain joins TRBV10-3 and TRBJ2-3; a possible D gene is TRBD2 (6 bases). The CDR3 is 12 amino acids. Trimming cost V 2 bases and J 9 bases, with 9 bases left between them. CDR1 ENHRY and CDR2 SYGVKD come from the germline V gene. CDR3 residues: CAISERRETQYF. For the CDR3, the DNA is TGTGCCATCAGTGAGAGGAGGGAGACGCAGTATTTT.

The chain joins TRBV7-9 to TRBJ1-5; TRBD1 agrees at 9 bases. The trim removed 4 bases at V and 6 bases at J, leaving 7 bases unmatched. The CDR3 covers 15 residues. Looked up from germline, CDR1 is SEHNR and CDR2 is FQNEAQ (reference sequence). DNA for the CDR3: TGTGCCAGCAGCTCCGACAGGGGGAAGTTTCAGCCCCAGCATTTT. It encodes CASSSDRGKFQPQHF.

The genes are TRBV27 and TRBJ2-7; D possibly corresponds to TRBD1 (6 bases). The CDR3 spans 16 residues. CDR1 MNHEY and CDR2 SMNVEV come from the germline V gene (reference sequence). Trimming removed 0 bases from V and 1 base from J, with 13 bases in between. The CDR3 region is CASSLSWGTSSYEQYF. CDR3 sequence (DNA): TGTGCCAGCAGTTTATCTTGGGGGACATCTTCCTACGAGCAGTACTTC.

The rearrangement links TRBV4-3 to TRBJ2-1; perhaps TRBD2 as D (6 bases). The germline V gene encodes CDR1 LGHNA and CDR2 YSLEER. Trimming took off 4 bases at V and 4 bases at J, with 26 bases between the two ends. This CDR3 contains 19 residues. The CDR3, as DNA: TGCGCCAGCAGCCGAAAGTATTTACTAGCTCAAAACGTATACAATGAGCAGTTCTTC. Protein product: CASSRKYLLAQNVYNEQFF.

V gene TRBV7-3 combines with J gene TRBJ1-1; TRBD1 is a possible D gene (5 bases). Trimming shortened V by 4 bases and J by 1 base, and 16 bases separated the two germline ends. The CDR3 extends over 16 amino acids. The germline CDR1 and CDR2 sequences are SGHTA and FQGTGA. Written as DNA, the CDR3 is TGTGCCAGCAGCTCCCTTCCGGGACGGAGGAACACTGAAGCTTTCTTT. It is translated as CASSSLPGRRNTEAFF.

The chain uses TRBV2 and TRBJ2-1; tentative D call: TRBD2 (6 bases). Trimming stripped 6 bases from V and 4 bases from J, with 16 bases between. CDR3 length: 15 amino acids. Germline V lookup: CDR1 SNHLY, CDR2 FYNNEI. CDR3: CASSPLANLYNEQFF. The CDR3 DNA is TGTGCCAGCAGCCCGCTAGCGAACCTGTACAATGAGCAGTTCTTC.

The V and J genes are TRBV21-1 and TRBJ2-7; the table's TRBD1 call for D was not verified on the DNA. TRBV21-1 is deemed a pseudogene. This CDR3 has 16 residues. The DNA for the CDR3 is TGTGCCAGCAGCAAAGCGCTCTTTCAGGGAAGTTACGAGCAGTACGTC. Protein sequence: CASSKALFQGSYEQYV.

The rearrangement joins TRBV7-9 to TRBJ2-7, with D perhaps matching TRBD2 (6 bases). The CDR3 spans 14 residues. V shed 5 bases and J shed 5 bases, with 16 bases lying between them. Germline CDR1 SEHNR, CDR2 FQNEAQ (reference sequence). The CDR3 DNA follows: TGTGCCAGCAGCAAACGGGCGGGGTTCGACGAGCAGTACTTC. Its protein is CASSKRAGFDEQYF.

The rearrangement links TRBV25-1 to TRBJ1-3; tentative D call: TRBD1 (6 bases). CDR1 is MGHDK, CDR2 SYGVNS, per germline. This CDR3 comprises 16 residues. The ends were cut back, 1 base at V and 2 bases at J, with 12 bases in the middle. As DNA, the CDR3 is TGTGCCAGCAGTGAATTGGGTGGGACACCTGGAAACACCATATATTTT. It encodes CASSELGGTPGNTIYF.

This clone was counted a few times. The rearrangement uses TRBV27 and TRBJ1-4, with a tentative D call TRBD1 (5 bases). Per the germline V gene, CDR1 is MNHEY and CDR2 is SMNVEV (reference sequence). This CDR3 spans 15 amino acids. Trimming removed 8 bases at V and 4 bases at J, with 17 bases between. The chain's CDR3 is CASGDQGAINEKLFF. The CDR3 coding sequence is TGTGCCAGCGGGGACCAGGGTGCCATTAATGAAAAACTGTTTTTT.

V is TRBV7-2 and J is TRBJ2-1; D is perhaps TRBD1 or TRBD2 (6 bases each). The CDR3 loop spans 14 amino acids. The ends were cut back, 1 base at V and 7 bases at J, with 11 bases in the middle. The germline gives CDR1 SGHTA, CDR2 FQGNSA. The CDR3 region is CASSLVQGGNEQFF. The CDR3 nucleotides read TGTGCCAGCAGCTTAGTTCAAGGGGGGAATGAGCAGTTCTTC.

This chain joins TRBV7-8 and TRBJ2-5; possible D gene TRBD1, 6 bases. The V end lost 4 bases, the J end lost 4 bases, and 16 bases lay between the germline ends. The CDR3 has 15 residues. The germline V gene encodes CDR1 SGHVS and CDR2 FQNEAQ. The chain's CDR3 is CASSSPGRGSETQYF. Written as DNA, the CDR3 is TGTGCCAGCAGCTCGCCTGGCAGGGGATCAGAGACCCAGTACTTC.

The CDR3: CASSLQGRIYGYTF. CDR3 nucleotides: TGTGCCAGCAGTCTACAGGGGAGGATCTATGGCTACACCTTC. The V gene is TRBV2, the J gene TRBJ1-2, with 7 bases aligning to TRBD1. The V gene's germline CDR1 is SNHLY and CDR2 FYNNEI. The CDR3 length is 14 residues. The V segment lost 5 bases and the J segment 4 bases; nucleotides outside the gene matches: 7.

The rearrangement links TRBV9 to TRBJ2-7; D not certain. From germline, CDR1 is SGDLS and CDR2 YYNGEE. The CDR3 length is 15 residues. V dropped 0 bases and J dropped 2 bases, with 12 bases sitting between them. The CDR3 coding sequence is TGTGCCAGCAGCGTAGCTGAGACATTTCCCTACGAGCAGTACTTC. The encoded protein is CASSVAETFPYEQYF.

The chain joins TRBV27 to TRBJ1-2; possibly TRBD1 for D (5 bases). Trimming removed 3 bases at V and 5 bases at J, with 10 bases between. Germline-derived CDR1 and CDR2 are MNHEY and SMNVEV (reference sequence). The CDR3 extends over 13 amino acids. For the CDR3, the DNA is TGTGCCAGCAGTTTGGGGGGTTGGTATGGCTACACCTTC. Translated: CASSLGGWYGYTF.

This chain connects TRBV7-9 to TRBJ2-7, with 7 bases aligning to TRBD1. This CDR3 region has 13 residues. V trimming: 5 bases; J trimming: 5 bases; junction bases outside the gene matches: 6. The germline V gene encodes CDR1 SEHNR and CDR2 FQNEAQ (reference sequence). Written as DNA, the CDR3 is TGTGCCAGCAGCCCGGGGACAGAGGACGAGCAGTACGTC. Encoded protein: CASSPGTEDEQYV.

The V call is TRBV25-1, the J call TRBJ1-5; 8 bases fit TRBD1. Germline V CDR1 and CDR2: MGHDK, SYGVNS. V was pared by 8 bases and J by 4 bases, with 13 bases of the junction left unmatched. This CDR3 has 16 amino acids. The CDR3 reads CASPNGRTGSNQPQHF. For the CDR3, the DNA is TGTGCCAGCCCCAATGGCAGGACAGGGAGTAATCAGCCCCAGCATTTT.

This sequence joins TRBV7-8 and TRBJ1-2; D is possibly TRBD1 (6 bases). This CDR3 comprises 14 residues. V was trimmed by 1 base and J by 5 bases, leaving 11 bases between them. Germline assignment: CDR1 SGHVS and CDR2 FQNEAQ. The CDR3 region has the DNA TGTGCCAGCAGCTTAGAGGCCAGGGGATATGGCTACACCTTC. Protein: CASSLEARGYGYTF.